Each of the 28 T cell receptor beta chains below was sequenced from the same sample in a study of T cell repertoires in cytomegalovirus infection. MiXCR, run by TCRdb on the reads, gives a single entry per CDR3 protein. Here the sample spans about 350,000 distinct CDR3 sequences, about 34% being singletons. Which antigens these TCRs recognize remains unknown. The material sequenced was cultured PBMCs, taken from culture after CMV antigen stimulation. Receptors were obtained from a human donor in good health (CMV status not recorded). Some clones in this sample may be carry-over from other donors' samples.

The gene calls are TRBV3-1 and TRBJ2-5, with a weak D call TRBD1 (5 bases). Germline V lookup: CDR1 LGHDT, CDR2 YNNKEL (reference sequence). Trimming removed 5 bases at V and 5 bases at J, with 21 bases between. This CDR3 region has 16 residues. CDR3 in amino acids: CASSTRQMGLGETQYF. The DNA of the CDR3 is TGTGCCAGCAGCACCCGACAGATGGGTCTGGGGGAGACCCAGTACTTC.

The V gene is TRBV10-3, the J gene TRBJ2-5, with 10 positions matching TRBD1. V dropped 10 bases and J dropped 1; count of bases not matched to a gene: 3. In germline, CDR1 is ENHRY, CDR2 SYGVKD. CDR3 length: 13 residues. The CDR3 sequence is CATRTGGQETQYF. CDR3 bases: TGTGCCACCCGGACAGGGGGCCAAGAGACCCAGTACTTC.

There are a few counts of this clonotype. This chain joins TRBV6-2 or TRBV6-3 and TRBJ1-4; D is uncertain. Looked up from germline, CDR1 is MNHEY and CDR2 is SVGEGT. V was pared by 6 bases and J by 7 bases, with 12 bases between. The CDR3 has 13 residues. CDR3 region: CASSPRILEKLFF. The CDR3 nucleotides are TGTGCCAGCAGCCCCAGGATACTTGAAAAACTGTTTTTT.

This clonotype was detected ten times or more. The genes are TRBV7-2 and TRBJ2-5; D is uncertain. This CDR3 spans 15 amino acids. V lost 3 bases and J 1 base, leaving 12 bases between the germline ends. Germline CDR1 reads SGHTA; CDR2 reads FQGNSA. DNA for the CDR3: TGTGCCAGCAGCTTTATGGGGTGGCCCCAAGAGACCCAGTACTTC. This encodes CASSFMGWPQETQYF.

This clonotype was counted a few times. The J gene is TRBJ2-2, the V gene TRBV5-4, with 7 bases lining up with TRBD2. The CDR3 is 17 amino acids. The germline CDR1 and CDR2 sequences are SGHNT and YYREEE (reference sequence). With V trimmed by 4 bases and J by 1 base, 10 bases remained unmatched. As DNA, the CDR3 is TGTGCCAGCAGCCCACCCGATTCTAGCGGGAACACCGGGGAGCTGTTTTTT. This encodes CASSPPDSSGNTGELFF.

The V call is TRBV7-9, the J call TRBJ2-4; D is perhaps TRBD1 or TRBD2 (5 bases each). CDR1 and CDR2 from the germline V gene are SEHNR and FQNEAQ (reference sequence). Deletions cut 4 bases from V and 1 base from J, with 11 bases between. The CDR3 has 15 residues. The CDR3 sequence: CASSWGFQAKNIQYF. DNA for the CDR3: TGTGCCAGCAGCTGGGGGTTCCAGGCCAAAAACATTCAGTACTTC.

In its sample, this clonotype was seen a few times. This sequence joins TRBV7-6 and TRBJ2-2; either TRBD1 or TRBD2 may fit D (5 bases each). CDR3 length: 14 residues. Trimming took 2 bases from V and 7 from J, leaving 11 bases between them. The V gene's germline CDR1 is SGHVS and CDR2 FNYEAQ. The CDR3 nucleotides are TGTGCCAGCAGCTTAAAGAGAGGGGTCGGGGAGCTGTTTTTT. This gives the protein CASSLKRGVGELFF.

This chain links TRBV30 with TRBJ1-3; D is possibly TRBD1 (5 bases). The CDR3 has 13 amino acids. The V end was cut by 0 bases, the J end by 7 bases, with 10 bases between. Germline CDR1 GTSNPN, CDR2 SVGIG (reference sequence). The CDR3 nucleotides are TGTGCCTGGAGTGTTACGGGGGTGAACACCATATATTTT. Translated: CAWSVTGVNTIYF.

V is TRBV12-3 or TRBV12-4 and J is TRBJ2-1; possible D gene TRBD1, 5 bases. This CDR3 comprises 13 residues. Trimming removed 6 bases at V and 4 bases at J, with 10 bases between. CDR3 nucleotide sequence: TGTGCCAGCAGGATAGGGGCTTACAATGAGCAGTTCTTC. This translates into CASRIGAYNEQFF.

The chain is built from TRBV28 and TRBJ1-5; D call uncertain. V was cut by 7 bases and J by 5 bases, with 3 bases left in between. The CDR3 covers 10 residues. The germline V gene has CDR1 MDHEN and CDR2 SYDVKM. CDR3 coding DNA: TGTGCCAGCAACCATCAGCCCCAGCATTTT. Translating gives CASNHQPQHF.

The gene calls are TRBV6-2 or TRBV6-3 and TRBJ1-1, with 9 bases lining up with TRBD1. The germline CDR1 and CDR2 sequences are MNHEY and SVGEGT. Unmatched junction bases numbered 8, after V lost 3 bases and J lost 6 bases. CDR3 length: 15 residues. The CDR3 sequence: CASSYADRGGPEAFF. DNA of the CDR3: TGTGCCAGCAGTTATGCGGACAGGGGAGGACCTGAAGCTTTCTTT.

The sample holds a few counts of this clonotype. The V call is TRBV12-3 or TRBV12-4, the J call TRBJ2-1, with unresolved D. The CDR3 is 11 residues long. V was clipped by 5 bases and J by 8 bases, with 7 bases between them. This CDR3 reads CASSALDEQFF. CDR3 in DNA: TGTGCCAGCAGTGCCCTCGATGAGCAGTTCTTC.

The V call is TRBV27, the J call TRBJ2-3; TRBD2 is a possible D gene (5 bases). This CDR3 has 15 amino acids. CDR1 MNHEY and CDR2 SMNVEV come from the germline V gene (reference sequence). Trimming removed 3 bases at V and 2 bases at J, with 12 bases between. The CDR3 loop reads CASSLFQDFTDTQYF. The CDR3 DNA reads TGTGCCAGCAGTTTGTTTCAGGACTTCACAGATACGCAGTATTTT.

This clonotype was recorded many times. The V call is TRBV7-2, the J call TRBJ2-5; D may correspond to TRBD1 or TRBD2 (5 bases each). The CDR3 runs to 14 residues. Germline assignment: CDR1 SGHTA and CDR2 FQGNSA. Trimming removed 3 bases from V and 1 base from J, with 9 bases in between. CDR3 protein: CASSFGGGQETQYF. CDR3 nucleotides: TGTGCCAGCAGCTTTGGTGGGGGCCAAGAGACCCAGTACTTC.

The chain carries TRBV27 and TRBJ1-5; possibly TRBD1 for D (5 bases). V dropped 4 bases and J dropped 5 bases, with 18 bases sitting between them. Germline CDR1 MNHEY, CDR2 SMNVEV (reference sequence). The CDR3 runs to 16 residues. CDR3 in DNA: TGTGCCAGCAGTTCCCACCGGGGGGTAGGGGATCAGCCCCAGCATTTT. Its translation: CASSSHRGVGDQPQHF.

This clonotype was detected a few times. The rearrangement uses TRBV5-1 and TRBJ1-1, with 7 bases aligning to TRBD1. V shed 4 bases and J 1 base; nucleotides not matched to a gene: 7. CDR3 size: 15 residues. Germline V gives CDR1 SGHRS, CDR2 YFSETQ. In DNA form, the CDR3 reads TGCGCCAGCAGCCCCCGGGCAGGGGGGAACACTGAAGCTTTCTTT. Its protein product is CASSPRAGGNTEAFF.

This clonotype came up many times. The chain carries TRBV4-1 and TRBJ1-2; the D gene is possibly TRBD1 (5 bases). This CDR3 has 17 residues. Trimming shortened V by 2 bases and J by 4 bases, and 20 bases separated the two germline ends. The germline CDR1 and CDR2 sequences are MGHRA and YSYEKL. This CDR3 is CASSQLDMGFSRYGYTF. The CDR3 coding sequence is TGCGCCAGCAGCCAACTGGACATGGGATTCAGCCGCTATGGCTACACCTTC.

This clonotype occurred a few times. The genes are TRBV15 and TRBJ2-5; TRBD1 agrees at 9 bases. The CDR3 totals 16 residues. Trimming at V came to 1 base and at J to 5 bases, leaving 8 bases not matched to a gene. Looked up from germline, CDR1 is LNHNV and CDR2 is YYDKDF (reference sequence). CDR3 amino acids: CATSRVPGQGRETQYF. CDR3 DNA: TGTGCCACCAGCAGAGTACCGGGACAGGGCAGGGAGACCCAGTACTTC.

In this sample, this clonotype turned up a few times. V usage is TRBV11-3 and J usage is TRBJ2-2, with 11 bases identical to TRBD1. Looked up from germline, CDR1 is SGHNT and CDR2 is YENEEA. Trimming at V came to 4 bases and at J to 6 bases, leaving 10 bases not matched to a gene. This CDR3 comprises 17 residues. The CDR3 sequence is CASSSAGTGGFAGELFF. The CDR3, as DNA: TGTGCCAGCAGCTCGGCGGGGACAGGGGGGTTTGCCGGGGAGCTGTTTTTT.

This chain joins TRBV7-2 and TRBJ1-2; 8 bases map to TRBD1. The CDR3 runs to 15 residues. Trimming removed 5 bases from V and 4 bases from J; junction bases left unmatched: 9. The V gene's germline CDR1 is SGHTA and CDR2 FQGNSA. CDR3 amino acids: CASSPSRGPLYGYTF. CDR3 DNA sequence: TGTGCCAGCAGCCCGAGCAGGGGGCCCCTCTATGGCTACACCTTC.

The J gene is TRBJ2-2, the V gene TRBV27; 10 nucleotides match TRBD2. Germline V gene sequence: CDR1 MNHEY, CDR2 SMNVEV (reference sequence). The junction had 8 bases not matched to a gene; V was cut back by 0 bases and J by 4 bases. CDR3 size: 18 residues. CDR3 DNA: TGTGCCAGCAGTTTATCGGCTAGCGGGAGACTAGGCACCGGGGAGCTGTTTTTT. It encodes CASSLSASGRLGTGELFF.

This chain connects TRBV19 to TRBJ1-1, with TRBD1 matching 7 bases. V gave up 10 bases and J gave up 0 bases; unmatched junction bases: 2. Germline CDR1 is LNHDA and CDR2 is SQIVND (reference sequence). The CDR3 extends over 12 amino acids. In DNA form, the CDR3 reads TGTGCCACACAGGGGATGAACACTGAAGCTTTCTTT. Its translation is CATQGMNTEAFF. The variable domain in full, with the rest retrieved from reference TRBV19 and TRBJ1-1, is DGGITQSPKYLFRKEGQNVTLSCEQNLNHDAMYWYRQDPGQGLRLIYYSQIVNDFQKGDIAEGYSVSREKKESFPLTVTSAQKNPTAFYLCATQGMNTEAFFGQGTRLTVV.

J is TRBJ1-1 and V is TRBV6-1; D call uncertain. This CDR3 is built from 13 residues. Looked up from germline, CDR1 is MNHNS and CDR2 is SASEGT. V lost 5 bases, J lost 1 base, and 8 bases lay in between. The CDR3, as DNA: TGTGCCAGCAGTCGTAATTCGAACACTGAAGCTTTCTTT. Its translation is CASSRNSNTEAFF.

This CDR3 is CASSPGLAGGDEQYF. The CDR3 DNA follows: TGCGCCAGCAGCCCCGGGCTAGCGGGAGGGGACGAGCAGTACTTC. The chain couples TRBV4-3 to TRBJ2-7; 12 nucleotides line up with TRBD2. V lost 4 bases to trimming and J lost 5 bases; unmatched junction nucleotides: 6. The germline gives CDR1 LGHNA, CDR2 YSLEER. This CDR3 has 15 amino acids.

This clonotype was detected only a few times. This sequence joins TRBV7-6 and TRBJ1-3; perhaps TRBD1 as D (6 bases). Germline values: CDR1 SGHVS, CDR2 FNYEAQ. The ends were cut back, 10 bases at V and 0 bases at J, with 16 bases in the middle. This CDR3 is 15 amino acids long. CDR3 DNA: TGTGCCACTTTACGCGGGGACAACTCTGGAAACACCATATATTTT. It translates to CATLRGDNSGNTIYF.

The chain couples TRBV12-3 or TRBV12-4 to TRBJ1-2; D remains unclear. This CDR3 comprises 12 residues. Trimming stripped 2 bases from V and 9 bases from J, with 10 bases between. The CDR3 coding sequence is TGTGCCAGCAGTTTACAGGAATTAAGCTACACCTTC. Translation gives CASSLQELSYTF.

This clonotype has a count of ten or more. The chain uses TRBV7-2 and TRBJ1-2, with D uncertain. The germline gives CDR1 SGHTA, CDR2 FQGNSA. The CDR3 spans 12 residues. With 0 bases removed from V and 5 bases from J, the gap between germline ends came to 4 bases. The CDR3 nucleotides read TGTGCCAGCAGCTTAGCAGGGTATGGCTACACCTTC. This translates into CASSLAGYGYTF.

The table lists this clonotype with many counts. V usage is TRBV7-2 and J usage is TRBJ1-2; no definite D call. The CDR3 runs to 17 residues. V gave up 2 bases and J gave up 3 bases, with 19 bases separating them. Germline lookup yields CDR1 SGHTA and CDR2 FQGNSA. CDR3: CASSLRISRENDYGYTF. CDR3 bases: TGTGCCAGCAGCTTACGCATATCAAGGGAGAACGACTATGGCTACACCTTC.